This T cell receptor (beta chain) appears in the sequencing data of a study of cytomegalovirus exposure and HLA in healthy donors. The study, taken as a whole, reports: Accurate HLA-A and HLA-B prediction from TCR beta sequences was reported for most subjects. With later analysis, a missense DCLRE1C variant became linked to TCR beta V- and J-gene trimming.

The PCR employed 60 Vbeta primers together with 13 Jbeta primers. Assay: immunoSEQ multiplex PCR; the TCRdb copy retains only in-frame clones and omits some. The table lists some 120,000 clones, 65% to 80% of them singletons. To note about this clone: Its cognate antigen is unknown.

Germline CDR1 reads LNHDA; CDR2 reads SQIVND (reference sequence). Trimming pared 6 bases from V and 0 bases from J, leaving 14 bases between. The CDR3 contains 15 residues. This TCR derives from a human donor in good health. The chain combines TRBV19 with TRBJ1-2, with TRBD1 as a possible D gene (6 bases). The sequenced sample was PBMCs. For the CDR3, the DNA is TGTGCCAGTAGCCCGGACAGTCCGACTAACTATGGCTACACCTTC. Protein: CASSPDSPTNYGYTF.